A single T cell receptor (beta chain) is shown here with its context. What it binds is unknown. These data originate in a study of blood T cells in healthy people across ages. Study-wide results and limits: Strong correlation existed between TCR beta diversity and naive T cell percentage. Conclusively comparing naive with antigen-experienced cells was impossible with unsorted PBMCs.

For the second PCR, which ran for about 7 to 12 cycles, a sample-barcoded 5' primer and a J-beta primer mix were used. MiXCR, run by TCRdb on the 5' RACE reads, gives a single entry per CDR3 protein. The top ten hold roughly 24% of the sample, which has hundreds of thousands of distinct CDR3 sequences, about 56% seen once. The material sequenced was blood. The receptor comes from a man aged 35 to 55 in good health.

The CDR3 region is CASSQDGRTGETQYF. In nucleotides, the CDR3 is TGTGCCAGCAGCCAAGACGGGAGGACAGGGGAGACCCAGTACTTC. The chain couples TRBV3-1 to TRBJ2-7; D is perhaps TRBD1 (8 bases). The last part of the DNA fits TRBJ2-5 better; the J call may be wrong. Germline V lookup: CDR1 LGHDT, CDR2 YNNKEL (reference sequence). The CDR3 consists of 15 residues.